A single sample is the source of the 14 T cell receptor beta chains below, sequenced in a study of cytomegalovirus exposure and HLA in healthy donors. Primers for the PCR totalled 60 Vbeta and 13 Jbeta. Here immunoSEQ multiplex PCR was the method, and the copy in TCRdb shows in-frame clones only, minus some. The sample has about 130,000 clones; under 12% are singletons. Sequencing input: PBMCs. All receptors derive from a woman aged 18-30 years in good health and CMV-seropositive.

This clone has a handful of counts. V is TRBV9 and J is TRBJ2-1; 12 positions agree with TRBD2. The germline gives CDR1 SGDLS, CDR2 YYNGEE. CDR3 length: 16 amino acids. After removal of 0 bases from V and 9 bases from J, the junction contained 7 bases not matched to a gene. The CDR3 region is CASSVAPTSGRFEQFF. CDR3 nucleotide sequence: TGTGCCAGCAGCGTAGCCCCGACTAGCGGGAGATTTGAGCAGTTCTTC.

The chain joins TRBV6-5 to TRBJ1-1; D unresolved. Germline V gene lookup returns CDR1 MNHEY and CDR2 SVGAGI. CDR3 length: 11 residues. V lost 2 bases and J lost 6, with 4 bases in between. As DNA, the CDR3 is TGTGCCAGCAGTTACGGGCCTGAAGCTTTCTTT. It is translated as CASSYGPEAFF.

This clone was observed a few times. The CDR3 sequence is CASRTAGAPGETQYF. For the CDR3, the DNA is TGTGCCAGCAGAACAGCGGGGGCGCCGGGGGAGACCCAGTACTTC. J is TRBJ2-5 and V is TRBV13; TRBD2 aligns across 8 bases. The V segment lost 6 bases and the J segment 5 bases; nucleotides outside the gene matches: 11. The V gene's germline CDR1 is PRHDT and CDR2 FYEKMQ (reference sequence). The length of the CDR3 is 15 residues. Complete variable domain (other parts from reference TRBV13 and TRBJ2-5): AAGVIQSPRHLIKEKRETATLKCYPIPRHDTVYWYQQGPGQDPQFLISFYEKMQSDKGSIPDRFSAQQFSDYHSELNMSSLELGDSALYFCASRTAGAPGETQYFGPGTRLLVL.

This rearrangement joins TRBV25-1 to TRBJ1-2; 7 positions agree with TRBD1. The CDR3 is made up of 17 amino acids. CDR1 and CDR2 (germline): MGHDK, SYGVNS. With 3 bases clipped from V and 0 bases from J, the junction kept 10 bases outside the gene matches. CDR3 DNA sequence: TGTGCCAGCAGTGATAATGGACAGGAGAATTCTAACTATGGCTACACCTTC. Translating it yields CASSDNGQENSNYGYTF.

This clone has more than one count but fewer than ten. The chain uses TRBV6-1 and TRBJ1-1; 9 nucleotides agree with TRBD1. CDR3 length equals 15 residues. The ends lost 3 bases at V and 4 bases at J; junction bases unmatched: 6. Per the germline V gene, CDR1 is MNHNS and CDR2 is SASEGT. CDR3 sequence: CASSDHRGLITEAFF. The DNA of the CDR3 is TGTGCCAGCAGTGATCACAGGGGGCTGATCACTGAAGCTTTCTTT.

This clone was seen more than once but under ten times. The CDR3 reads CASSAQGGQPQHF. The CDR3 DNA follows: TGTGCCAGCAGTGCCCAGGGGGGTCAGCCCCAGCATTTT. This sequence joins TRBV2 and TRBJ1-5; 7 nucleotides agree with TRBD1. Germline CDR1 SNHLY, CDR2 FYNNEI. V lost 4 bases and J lost 6; bases outside the gene matches: 3. CDR3 length: 13 amino acids.

The chain uses TRBV5-1 and TRBJ2-1; 12 nucleotides agree with TRBD2. This CDR3 is built from 16 residues. The ends lost 4 bases at V and 6 bases at J; junction bases unmatched: 8. CDR1 and CDR2 (germline): SGHRS, YFSETQ. CDR3 loop: CASSTLLAGGGNEQFF. The CDR3 nucleotides read TGCGCCAGCAGCACTCTCCTAGCGGGAGGGGGCAATGAGCAGTTCTTC.

This clone was observed a few times. The V gene is TRBV20-1, the J gene TRBJ1-4, with D unclear. The germline V and J ends were trimmed by 3 bases and 12 bases, with 11 bases remaining between them. CDR1 and CDR2 (germline): DFQATT, SNEGSKA (reference sequence). CDR3 length: 11 residues. CDR3 in DNA: TGCAGTGCTAGTTATTGGCGGGAACTGTTTTTT. Its protein is CSASYWRELFF.

The genes are TRBV30 and TRBJ2-3, with a possible D match to TRBD2 (6 bases). The CDR3 runs to 14 residues. The germline V gene encodes CDR1 GTSNPN and CDR2 SVGIG (reference sequence). Trimming pared 0 bases from V and 4 bases from J, leaving 11 bases between. The CDR3 here is CAWSVGGFADTQYF. Written as DNA, the CDR3 is TGTGCCTGGAGTGTCGGGGGATTTGCAGATACGCAGTATTTT. The full variable domain, completed using reference TRBV30 and TRBJ2-3, is SQTIHQWPATLVQPVGSPLSLECTVEGTSNPNLYWYRQAAGRGLQLLFYSVGIGQISSEVPQNLSASRPQDRQFILSSKKLLLSDSGFYLCAWSVGGFADTQYFGPGTRLTVL.

This clone was seen more than once but under ten times. The chain employs TRBV28 and TRBJ1-3, with D uncertain. This CDR3 spans 14 amino acids. Germline CDR1 and CDR2: MDHEN and SYDVKM. V lost 6 bases to trimming and J lost 0 bases, with 9 bases between them. The CDR3 is CASSPWASGNTIYF. The CDR3 DNA reads TGTGCCAGCAGCCCATGGGCCTCTGGAAACACCATATATTTT. Looking up the rest from reference TRBV28 and TRBJ1-3 gives the full variable domain: DVKVTQSSRYLVKRTGEKVFLECVQDMDHENMFWYRQDPGLGLRLIYFSYDVKMKEKGDIPEGYSVSREKKERFSLILESASTNQTSMYLCASSPWASGNTIYFGEGSWLTVV.

This clone has a single count. V usage is TRBV19 and J usage is TRBJ2-3, with TRBD1 identical over 7 bases. V lost 6 bases, J lost 4 bases, and 7 bases stayed unmatched. This CDR3 comprises 14 residues. The germline V gene encodes CDR1 LNHDA and CDR2 SQIVND (reference sequence). CDR3 DNA sequence: TGTGCCAGTAGGAATACAGGGGTTGCAGATACGCAGTATTTT. Translating it yields CASRNTGVADTQYF.

Here the CDR3 reads CASSPDPTGKSEQFF. CDR3 coding DNA: TGTGCCAGCTCACCAGACCCCACAGGGAAGAGTGAGCAGTTCTTC. V and J are TRBV18 and TRBJ2-1; D is possibly TRBD1 (6 bases). V lost 2 bases and J lost 9, with 17 bases in between. Germline V gene data show CDR1 as KGHSH and CDR2 as LQKENI. The CDR3 loop spans 15 amino acids.

This clone was observed a handful of times. This sequence joins TRBV6-4 and TRBJ2-7, with no clear D. Trimming shortened V by 10 bases and J by 4 bases, and 11 bases separated the two germline ends. Per the germline V gene, CDR1 is MRHNA and CDR2 is SNTAGT. The CDR3 totals 11 residues. The DNA for the CDR3 is TGTGCCAACCCCCTACTGTACGAGCAGTACTTC. Translating it yields CANPLLYEQYF.

This clone was seen more than once but under ten times. This rearrangement joins TRBV6-5 to TRBJ1-4, with D tentatively TRBD1 (5 bases). The CDR3 covers 16 residues. CDR1 and CDR2 (germline): MNHEY, SVGAGI. The ends were cut back, 2 bases at V and 5 bases at J, with 15 bases in the middle. DNA for the CDR3: TGTGCCAGCAGTTACGATGGGGCAACCCCCAATGAAAAACTGTTTTTT. Its protein product is CASSYDGATPNEKLFF.